Given below is one TCR beta chain in context. Its antigen is undetermined. PCR used 60 Vbeta primers and 13 Jbeta primers. Using immunoSEQ multiplex PCR, the repertoire was profiled, and TCRdb retains in-frame clones only, with some absent. There are around 130,000 clones in the sample; around 80% occur only once, and 4% lies in the top ten. This record belongs to a study of cytomegalovirus exposure and HLA in healthy donors. Study-wide points: Evidence from a later analysis indicated that most CMV-associated TCR beta chains looked HLA-restricted. Most subjects' HLA-A and HLA-B alleles were reportedly predicted from TCR beta sequences. Researchers counted approximately 160 TCR beta chains as cytomegalovirus-associated. As a later analysis revealed, the rate of TCR association differed by HLA locus, with DRB1 most and HLA-C fewest.

Germline CDR1 is SNHLY and CDR2 is FYNNEI. This CDR3 is 14 amino acids long. V shed 10 bases and J shed 0 bases, with 12 bases lying between them. The receptor comes from a woman aged 40 to 55 in good health and CMV-seronegative. The gene calls are TRBV2 and TRBJ2-2; TRBD2 might be the D (6 bases). The sample was PBMCs. CDR3 nucleotides: TGTGCCACGAGGACTAATCCGAACACCGGGGAGCTGTTTTTT. As protein: CATRTNPNTGELFF. The whole variable domain, filled in from reference TRBV2 and TRBJ2-2, reads EPEVTQTPSHQVTQMGQEVILRCVPISNHLYFYWYRQILGQKVEFLVSFYNNEISEKSEIFDDQFSVERPDGSNFTLKIRSTKLEDSAMYFCATRTNPNTGELFFGEGSRLTVL.